This TCR beta chain was identified during a study of molecular identifiers for immune sequencing clone quantification. Both previously described methods and listed TCR primers were employed to make bulk TCR libraries. Via MiXCR, TCRdb re-called the PCR reads, giving one row per CDR3 protein. The sample has about 630,000 distinct CDR3 sequences, 25% seen once; the top ten hold 0.75% to 0.8%. Germline loops: CDR1 SEHNR, CDR2 FQNEAQ (reference sequence). CDR3 length: 15 residues. As regards this clonotype: One junction end does not reproduce the germline sequence, and a read error may be involved.

The chain uses TRBV7-9 and TRBJ2-7; TRBD2 matches at 11 bases. The receptor was isolated from a human donor in good health. Some libraries in this study had Jurkat cell RNA spiked in. The sample taken for sequencing was naive CD8+ T cells from blood, with Jurkat cell RNA spiked in. Subset in this sample: FACS-sorted CD8+CD4-CCR7+CD45RA+ naive T cells. In nucleotides, the CDR3 is TGTGCCGGCAGCCTTAGCGGGGGGGTTTTCTACGAGCAGTACTTC. Translated, it gives CAGSLSGGVFYEQYF.